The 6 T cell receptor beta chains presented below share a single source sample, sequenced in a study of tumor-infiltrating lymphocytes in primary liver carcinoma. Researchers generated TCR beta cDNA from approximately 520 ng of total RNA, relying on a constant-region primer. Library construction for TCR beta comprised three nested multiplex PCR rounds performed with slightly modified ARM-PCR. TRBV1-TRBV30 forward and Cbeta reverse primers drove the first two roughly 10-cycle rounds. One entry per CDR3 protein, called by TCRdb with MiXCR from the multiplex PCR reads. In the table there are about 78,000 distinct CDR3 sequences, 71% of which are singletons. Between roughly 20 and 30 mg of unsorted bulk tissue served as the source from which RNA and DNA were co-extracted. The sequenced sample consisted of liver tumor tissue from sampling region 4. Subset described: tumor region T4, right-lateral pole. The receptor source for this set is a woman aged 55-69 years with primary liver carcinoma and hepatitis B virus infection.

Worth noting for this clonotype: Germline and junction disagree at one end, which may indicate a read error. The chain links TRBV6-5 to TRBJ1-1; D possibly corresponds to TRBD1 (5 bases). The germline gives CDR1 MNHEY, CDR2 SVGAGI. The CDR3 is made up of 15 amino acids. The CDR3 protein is CASSYAGGVATDAFF. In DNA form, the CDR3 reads TGTGCCAGTAGTTACGCCGGGGGAGTTGCCACTGATGCTTTCTTT.

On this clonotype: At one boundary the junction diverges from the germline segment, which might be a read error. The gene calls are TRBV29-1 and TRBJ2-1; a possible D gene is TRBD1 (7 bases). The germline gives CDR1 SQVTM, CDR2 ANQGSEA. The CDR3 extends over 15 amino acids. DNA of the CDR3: TGCAACGTTCGCAGGGGGGCTACCATCTACAATGAGCAGTTCTTC. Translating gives CNVRRGATIYNEQFF.

CDR3 residues: CASSDPSGGSGANVLTF. The CDR3 DNA sequence: TGTGCCAGCAGTGACCCATCCGGGGGGTCTGGGGCCAACGTCCTGACTTTC. J is TRBJ2-6 and V is TRBV6-4, with 7 bases lining up with TRBD2. The CDR3 extends over 17 amino acids. The V gene's germline CDR1 is MRHNA and CDR2 SNTAGT. V shed 2 bases, J shed 1 base, and the junction held 5 bases outside the gene matches.

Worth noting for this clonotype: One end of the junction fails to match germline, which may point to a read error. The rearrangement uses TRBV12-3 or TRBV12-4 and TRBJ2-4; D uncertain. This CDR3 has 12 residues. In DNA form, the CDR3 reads TGTGCCAGTAGTCTCATGGAAAACATTCGGTACTTC. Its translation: CASSLMENIRYF.

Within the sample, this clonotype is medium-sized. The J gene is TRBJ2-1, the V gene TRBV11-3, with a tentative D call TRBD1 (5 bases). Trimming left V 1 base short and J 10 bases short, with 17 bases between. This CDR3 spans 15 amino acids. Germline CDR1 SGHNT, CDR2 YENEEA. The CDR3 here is CASSLGAQGRKEQFF. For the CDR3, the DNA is TGTGCCAGCAGCTTAGGGGCCCAGGGTCGCAAGGAGCAGTTCTTC.

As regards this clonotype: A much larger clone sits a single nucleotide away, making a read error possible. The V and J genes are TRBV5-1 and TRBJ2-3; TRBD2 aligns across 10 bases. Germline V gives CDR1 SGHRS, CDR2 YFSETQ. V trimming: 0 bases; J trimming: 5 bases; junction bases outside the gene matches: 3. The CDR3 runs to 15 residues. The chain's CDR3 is CASSLGSGRLDTQYF. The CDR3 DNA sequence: TGCGCCAGCAGCTTGGGTAGCGGGAGGTTAGATACGCAGTATTTT.